The clone carrying this T cell receptor beta chain was detected many times. Antigen specificity is unknown. A clone one base away is much larger, so this may be a read error. Prior to thyroid surgery, none of the patients had received any treatment. The data belong to a study of metastatic and nonmetastatic thyroid tumors. For the study at large: Blood and tumor or nodule tissue repertoires from malignant and benign thyroid patients were compared. Study outcomes and limitations: Compared with benign nodules, malignant thyroid tumors were reported to have significantly higher TCR beta diversity in both blood and tumor.

The CDR3 covers 15 residues. Germline values: CDR1 MNHEY, CDR2 SVGEGT. V lost 6 bases, J lost 3 bases, and 18 bases lay in between. MiXCR reprocessed the PCR reads for TCRdb. Of approximately 21,000 clones listed, 20% to 25% are singletons. The sequence was collected from a male donor with papillary thyroid cancer or a benign thyroid nodule (not recorded which). Some clones in this sample may be carry-over from other donors' samples. The source material was blood. The J gene is TRBJ2-7, the V gene TRBV6-2 or TRBV6-3; maybe TRBD2 (5 bases). The CDR3 bases are TGTGCCAGCAGGCTTGCCAGGACTGGGCACTACGAGCAGTACTTC. It yields the protein CASRLARTGHYEQYF.